These T cell receptor beta chains were read from a single sample in a study of blood T cell repertoires in COVID-19. Some clones are missing from TCRdb's copy, which holds only in-frame ones; the method was immunoSEQ multiplex PCR. The data show about 260,000 clones, 84% seen once. The sequencing sample was made of peripheral blood. These receptors originate from a middle-aged woman who had recovered from COVID-19. Both conserved end residues are trimmed from each CDR3.

j_call,v_call,cdr3_aa
TRBJ2-7,TRBV5-6,ASSWETHEQY
TRBJ2-1,TRBV4-1,ASSLTGNNEQF
TRBJ2-1,TRBV2,ASTLLRGGLGSVLQF
TRBJ2-7,TRBV5-1,ASSLSQGRSYEQY
TRBJ2-7,TRBV28,ASSEGGQGADYEQY
TRBJ2-1,TRBV7-2,ASSWKWTSARGNEQF
TRBJ1-1,TRBV2,ASRRRGQDTEAF
TRBJ2-1,TRBV7-2,ASSPRRTSGGAREQF
TRBJ2-7,TRBV6-5,ASRDLQGISYEQY
TRBJ2-2,TRBV15,ATSRSLEITGELF
TRBJ2-2,TRBV5-1,ASSLRQATSGELF
TRBJ2-7,TRBV5-4,ASRGPGQTYEQY
TRBJ2-1,TRBV6-6,ASSYSLPSSYNEQF
TRBJ1-2,TRBV18,ASSPPSGTEYGYT
TRBJ2-3,TRBV5-6,ASSSGLAGVGDTQY
TRBJ1-4,TRBV5-6,ASSLGTGGALREKLF
TRBJ1-5,TRBV7-9,ASSLLGEINQPQH
TRBJ2-5,TRBV5-1,ASSFPSSGLAGGTQETQY
TRBJ2-4,TRBV10-3,AARGGNIQY
TRBJ1-1,TRBV5-1,ASTRGTEAF
TRBJ1-6,TRBV2,ASSAQGSSYNSPLH
TRBJ2-4,TRBV2,AAGIGTGWAKNIQY
TRBJ2-3,TRBV6-5,ASSRTQRTDTQY
TRBJ1-1,TRBV19,ASSIRGGTEAF
TRBJ2-4,TRBV21-1,ASNDTDRASQLAKNIQY
TRBJ1-2,TRBV11-1,ASSNRRWGYGYT
TRBJ1-4,TRBV28,ASKPVGSILF
TRBJ2-7,TRBV12-3/TRBV12-4,ASSLQGREQY
TRBJ2-3,TRBV4-1,ASSLPSGDTDTQY
TRBJ2-5,TRBV7-9,ASSLLAGVETQY
TRBJ2-1,TRBV28,ASSFTGTGGMNEQF
TRBJ1-2,TRBV6-5,ASTAGTNYGYT
TRBJ1-5,TRBV4-1,ASSQDSYSNQPQH
TRBJ2-3,TRBV6-1,ASSEDPGGGTDTQY
TRBJ1-6,TRBV19,ASSQVLGAGYNSPLH
TRBJ1-2,TRBV29-1,SVEGTDRAFYGYT
TRBJ1-1,TRBV27,ASSSDSIGLQGAF
TRBJ1-1,TRBV29-1,SVESDRGGTEAF
TRBJ2-3,TRBV3-1/TRBV3-2,ASSQVVPTDTQY
TRBJ2-5,TRBV10-3,AISGAGDEETQY
TRBJ1-3,TRBV7-9,ASSLRETVNTIY
TRBJ1-6,TRBV27,ASSADSYNSPLH
TRBJ1-4,TRBV5-6,ASSFRDRRTEKLF